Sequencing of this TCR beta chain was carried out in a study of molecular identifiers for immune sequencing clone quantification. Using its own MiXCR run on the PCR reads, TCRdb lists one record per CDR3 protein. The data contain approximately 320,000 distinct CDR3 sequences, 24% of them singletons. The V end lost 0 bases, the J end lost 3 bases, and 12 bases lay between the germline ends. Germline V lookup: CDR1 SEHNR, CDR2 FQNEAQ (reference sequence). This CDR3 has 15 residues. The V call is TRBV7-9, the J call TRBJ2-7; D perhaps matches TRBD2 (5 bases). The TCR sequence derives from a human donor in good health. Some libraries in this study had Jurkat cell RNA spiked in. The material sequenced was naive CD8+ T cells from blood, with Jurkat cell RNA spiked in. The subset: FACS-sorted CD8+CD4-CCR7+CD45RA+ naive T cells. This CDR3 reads CASSLAEVGGYEQYF. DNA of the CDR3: TGTGCCAGCAGCTTAGCGGAGGTTGGCGGCTACGAGCAGTACTTC.